The subject of this entry is one T cell receptor (beta chain). The data stem from a study of blood T cell repertoires in COVID-19. Study background: Spain, Italy and the United States supplied samples that represented acute and convalescent COVID-19. T cells, B-cell-depleted T cells, or PBMCs supplied cDNA or gDNA.

Study processing details: Amplification with reference gene primers provided the estimates of nucleated cell counts. Measured with immunoSEQ multiplex PCR; TCRdb has only the in-frame clones, and not every one. The D gene and trimming were derived from the DNA, and the V and J assignments and clone size from that table. This sample yields fewer than 150,000 clones, of which less than 85% are seen a single time; more than 10% belongs to the top ten. V shed 7 bases and J 4 bases; nucleotides not matched to a gene: 6. This CDR3 contains 13 residues. Germline lookup yields CDR1 MNHEY and CDR2 SVGAGI. The genes are TRBV6-5 and TRBJ2-7, with 8 bases lining up with TRBD1. The sequence came from a human donor in a cohort sampled during active COVID-19. The sample was peripheral blood. The CDR3 DNA reads as TGTGCCAGCACGGACAGGGTTATGTACGAGCAGTACTTC. Translating it yields CASTDRVMYEQYF.